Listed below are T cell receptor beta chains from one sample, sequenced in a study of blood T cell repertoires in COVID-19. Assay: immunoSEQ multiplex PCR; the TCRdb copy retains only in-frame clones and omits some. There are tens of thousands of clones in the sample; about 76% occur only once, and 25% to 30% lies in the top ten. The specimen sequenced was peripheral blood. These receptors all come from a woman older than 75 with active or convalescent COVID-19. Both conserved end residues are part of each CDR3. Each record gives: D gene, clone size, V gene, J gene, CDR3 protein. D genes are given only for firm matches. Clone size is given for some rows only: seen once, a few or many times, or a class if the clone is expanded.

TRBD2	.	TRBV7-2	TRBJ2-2	CASSSRASGGAIGELFF
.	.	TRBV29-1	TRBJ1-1	CSVARNTEAFF
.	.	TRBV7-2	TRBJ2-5	CASSHRVGSWRRETQYF
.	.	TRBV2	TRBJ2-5	CASSLAVGGTQYF
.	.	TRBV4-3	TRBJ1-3	CASSQEAGWGRSGNTIYF
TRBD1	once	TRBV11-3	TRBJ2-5	CASSTDRGPWETQYF
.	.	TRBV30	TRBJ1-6	CAWIKTKMGGPSTNSPLHF
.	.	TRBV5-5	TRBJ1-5	CASSLWDTDQPQHF
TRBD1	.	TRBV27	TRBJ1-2	CASRPTGLYGYTF
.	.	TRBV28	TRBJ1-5	CAETDGTNQPQHF
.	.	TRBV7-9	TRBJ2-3	CASELEVISSTQYF
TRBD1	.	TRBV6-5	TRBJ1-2	CASSPRDSKDYGYTF
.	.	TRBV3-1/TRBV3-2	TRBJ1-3	CASSQDRGHTIYF
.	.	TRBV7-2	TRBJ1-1	CATSEEMDTEAFF
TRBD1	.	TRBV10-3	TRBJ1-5	CATAFGQGPNQPQHF
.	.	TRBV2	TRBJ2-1	CASSHPGTKQFF
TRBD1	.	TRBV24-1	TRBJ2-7	CATVKRNRGQESESSYEQYF
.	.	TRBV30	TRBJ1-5	CAWSWGHYSNQPQHF
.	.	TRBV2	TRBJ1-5	CASSESYQPQHF
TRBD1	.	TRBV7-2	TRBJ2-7	CASSLAGQPLSPEQYF
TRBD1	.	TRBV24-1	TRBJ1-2	CATSDLGTDNGYTF
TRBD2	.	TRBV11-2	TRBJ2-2	CASSFNSGGASGELFF
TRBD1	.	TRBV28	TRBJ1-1	CASGTGVPEAFF
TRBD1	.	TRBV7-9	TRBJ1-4	CASSLARGLGEKLFF
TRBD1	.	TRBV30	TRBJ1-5	CAWSAGQSAQHF
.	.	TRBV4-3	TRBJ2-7	CASSQALPSDEQYF
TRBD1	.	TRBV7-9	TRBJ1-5	CASSLSGGGQPQHF
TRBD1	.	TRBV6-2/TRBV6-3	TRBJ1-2	CASSSLSGGYGYTF
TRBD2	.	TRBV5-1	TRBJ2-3	CASSPRGAGGGTDTQYF
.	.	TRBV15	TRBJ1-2	CATSRDWADYGYTF
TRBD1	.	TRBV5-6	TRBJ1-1	CASSARPQGATTEAFF
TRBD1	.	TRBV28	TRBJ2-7	CASRIDRGRDEQYF